This T cell receptor (beta chain) was captured by sequencing in a study of T-cell memory formation after mild COVID-19. Notes on the study in general: Day 15 to 85 contractors were CD4/CD8 balanced; later expanders leaned CD4+.

CDR1 KGHSH and CDR2 LQKENI come from the germline V gene. This CDR3 comprises 16 residues. Losses at the gene ends were 2 bases for V and 0 bases for J; bases not matched to a gene: 4. Details on this clonotype: The antigen is undetermined.

TCRdb itself ran the 5' RACE reads through MiXCR, one entry per CDR3 protein. The repertoire has 200,000 to 300,000 distinct CDR3 sequences, 16% of them found once; the top ten carry 22%. Sequenced sample: PBMCs or a T cell subset sorted from them (not recorded which). The J gene is TRBJ1-2, the V gene TRBV18; 9 bases match TRBD1. This TCR came from a man in his late teens or twenties who had mild COVID-19 (a few samples of this study predate the infection). Cell type and time point are not known. CDR3 loop: CASSPDRGIPNYGYTF. The CDR3, as DNA: TGTGCCAGCTCACCAGACAGGGGGATACCTAACTATGGCTACACCTTC. Based on the CDR3 plus reference TRBV18 and TRBJ1-2, the full variable domain is NAGVMQNPRHLVRRRGQEARLRCSPMKGHSHVYWYRQLPEEGLKFMVYLQKENIIDESGMPKERFSAEFPKEGPSILRIQQVVRGDSAAYFCASSPDRGIPNYGYTFGSGTRLTVV.